This TCR beta chain was retrieved from a study of cytomegalovirus exposure and HLA in healthy donors. Primers included in the PCR were 60 Vbeta and 13 Jbeta primers. Per the original data handling: An analysis performed later counted about 80 million unique TCR beta chains (around 10 million of them shared). Sequencing was performed with immunoSEQ multiplex PCR; in TCRdb, only in-frame clones are kept and a portion is missing. The V and J calls and clone size come from that table; D and trimming were worked out from the DNA. This table holds about 160,000 clones, 80% to 90% found once. Findings and limits, study-wide: Excluded: some indistinguishable V segments such as TRBV6-2 and TRBV6-3. CMV serostatus was the only recorded immune exposure for donors. Later on, a genetic analysis was performed. It linked a missense variant in DCLRE1C with V- and J-gene trimming of TCR beta.

The CDR3 has 15 residues. The germline CDR1 and CDR2 sequences are SGHNT and YYREEE (reference sequence). The germline V and J ends were trimmed by 5 bases and 3 bases, with 17 bases remaining between them. Turning to this clone: The antigen remains unidentified.

This TCR was recovered from a man in his late teens or twenties in good health and CMV-seropositive. The sequencing input was PBMCs. This chain connects TRBV5-4 to TRBJ1-2, with D tentatively TRBD1 (5 bases). CDR3 loop: CASSVGLWGDYGYTF. CDR3 in DNA: TGTGCCAGCAGTGTCGGTCTCTGGGGCGACTATGGCTACACCTTC.